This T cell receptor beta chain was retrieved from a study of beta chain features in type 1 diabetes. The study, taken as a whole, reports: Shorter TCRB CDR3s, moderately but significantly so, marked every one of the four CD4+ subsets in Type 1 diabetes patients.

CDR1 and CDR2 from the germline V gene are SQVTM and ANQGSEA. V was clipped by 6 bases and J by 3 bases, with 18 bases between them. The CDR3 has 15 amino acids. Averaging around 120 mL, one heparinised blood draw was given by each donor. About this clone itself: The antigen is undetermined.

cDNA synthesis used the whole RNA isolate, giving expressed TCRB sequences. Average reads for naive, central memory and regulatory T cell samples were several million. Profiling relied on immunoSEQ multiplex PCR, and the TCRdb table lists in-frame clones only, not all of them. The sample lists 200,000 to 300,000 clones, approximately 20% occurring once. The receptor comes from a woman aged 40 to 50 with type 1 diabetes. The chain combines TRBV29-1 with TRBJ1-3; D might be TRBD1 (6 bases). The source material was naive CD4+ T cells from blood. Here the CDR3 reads CSVIYGTSFGNTIYF. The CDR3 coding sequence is TGCAGCGTGATCTATGGGACATCCTTTGGAAACACCATATATTTT.